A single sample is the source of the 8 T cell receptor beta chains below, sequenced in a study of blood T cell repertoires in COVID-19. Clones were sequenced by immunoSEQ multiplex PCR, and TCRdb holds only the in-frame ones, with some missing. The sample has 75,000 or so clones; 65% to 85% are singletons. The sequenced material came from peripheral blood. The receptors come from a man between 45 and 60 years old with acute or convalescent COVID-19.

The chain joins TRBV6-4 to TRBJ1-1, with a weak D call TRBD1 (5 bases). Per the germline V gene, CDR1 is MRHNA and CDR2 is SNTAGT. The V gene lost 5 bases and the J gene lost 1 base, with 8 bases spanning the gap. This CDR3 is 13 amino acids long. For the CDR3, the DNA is TGTGCCAGCAGTCTCCAGGGGAACACTGAAGCTTTCTTT. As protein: CASSLQGNTEAFF.

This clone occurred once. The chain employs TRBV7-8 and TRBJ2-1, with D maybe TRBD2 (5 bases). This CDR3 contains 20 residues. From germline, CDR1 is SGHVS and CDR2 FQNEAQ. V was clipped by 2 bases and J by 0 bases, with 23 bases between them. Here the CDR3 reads CASSLRGSSNPPSSYNEQFF. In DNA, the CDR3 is TGTGCCAGCAGCTTAAGAGGGTCTTCGAATCCCCCGAGCTCCTACAATGAGCAGTTCTTC.

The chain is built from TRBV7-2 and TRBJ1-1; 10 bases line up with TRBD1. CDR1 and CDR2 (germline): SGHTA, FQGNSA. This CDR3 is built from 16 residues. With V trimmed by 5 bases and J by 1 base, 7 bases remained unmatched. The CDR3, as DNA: TGTGCCAGCAGCGCGACAGGGGGCGTTAGGAACACTGAAGCTTTCTTT. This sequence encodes CASSATGGVRNTEAFF.

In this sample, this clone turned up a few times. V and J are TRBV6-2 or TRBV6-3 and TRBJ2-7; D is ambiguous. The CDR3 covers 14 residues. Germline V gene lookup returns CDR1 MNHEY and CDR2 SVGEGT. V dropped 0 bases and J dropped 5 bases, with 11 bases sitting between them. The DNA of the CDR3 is TGTGCCAGCAGTTACTCTAACAAGGCGGACGAGCAGTACTTC. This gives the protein CASSYSNKADEQYF.

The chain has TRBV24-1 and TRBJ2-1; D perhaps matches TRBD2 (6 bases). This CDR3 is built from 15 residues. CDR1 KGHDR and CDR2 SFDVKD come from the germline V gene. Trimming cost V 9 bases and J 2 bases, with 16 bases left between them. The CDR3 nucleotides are TGTGCCACCGGACTTAACGGGGGACCCTACAATGAGCAGTTCTTC. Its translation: CATGLNGGPYNEQFF.

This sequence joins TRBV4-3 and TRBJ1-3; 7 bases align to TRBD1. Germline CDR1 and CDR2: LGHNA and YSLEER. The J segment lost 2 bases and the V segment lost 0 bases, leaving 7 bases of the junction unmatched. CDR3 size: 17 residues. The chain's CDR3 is CASSQDPDRVPGNTIYF. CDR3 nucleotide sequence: TGCGCCAGCAGCCAAGACCCCGACAGGGTCCCTGGAAACACCATATATTTT.

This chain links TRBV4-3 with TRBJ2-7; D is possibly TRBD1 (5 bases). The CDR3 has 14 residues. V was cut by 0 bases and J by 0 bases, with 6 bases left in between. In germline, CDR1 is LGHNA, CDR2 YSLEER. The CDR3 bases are TGCGCCAGCAGCCAAGACAGGGCCTCCTACGAGCAGTACTTC. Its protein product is CASSQDRASYEQYF.

This chain's CDR3 is CASSLNRLGAEAFF. The CDR3 coding sequence is TGTGCCAGCAGCTTAAACAGGTTAGGGGCTGAAGCTTTCTTT. The gene calls are TRBV7-6 and TRBJ1-1, with D perhaps matching TRBD1 (5 bases). There are 14 residues in the CDR3. V gave up 2 bases and J gave up 6 bases, with 13 bases separating them. From germline, CDR1 is SGHVS and CDR2 FNYEAQ.